Listed here are 21 T cell receptor beta chains from one sample, sequenced in a study of response to subunit inactivated influenza vaccine. Via MiXCR, TCRdb re-called the RT-PCR reads, giving one row per CDR3 protein. The data hold under 550,000 distinct CDR3 sequences, with approximately 7.7% observed a single time. This specimen consisted of PBMCs from blood, obtained roughly 24 months after vaccination. These receptors originate from a man between 50 and 75 years old who received an inactivated influenza vaccine.

The V gene is TRBV6-1, the J gene TRBJ1-1; no reliable D call. The germline CDR1 and CDR2 sequences are MNHNS and SASEGT. V was cut by 6 bases and J by 4 bases, with 12 bases left in between. The CDR3 consists of 13 residues. As DNA, the CDR3 is TGTGCCAGCAGCCGCCCCTCCAGCACTGAAGCTTTCTTT. Protein product: CASSRPSSTEAFF.

This clonotype was counted many times. The CDR3 DNA follows: TGTGCCAGCAGCTTGATTGATAGAGGACTAGCGGGAGGTACGTCCTACGAGCAGTACTTC. It codes for CASSLIDRGLAGGTSYEQYF. The chain carries TRBV7-8 and TRBJ2-7; 14 bases map to TRBD2. V was pared by 3 bases and J by 1 base, with 14 bases of the junction left unmatched. The CDR3 totals 20 residues. Germline loops: CDR1 SGHVS, CDR2 FQNEAQ.

This clonotype was recorded at least ten times. The J gene is TRBJ2-1, the V gene TRBV20-1; 14 bases match TRBD2. This CDR3 spans 20 amino acids. V gave up 3 bases and J gave up 6 bases; unmatched junction bases: 19. CDR1 is DFQATT, CDR2 SNEGSKA, per germline (reference sequence). In DNA, the CDR3 is TGCAGTGCTAGGAGGTTTTCCGGGACTAGCGGGAGAGGGACCCCCAATGAGCAGTTCTTC. Translation gives CSARRFSGTSGRGTPNEQFF.

This chain joins TRBV20-1 and TRBJ2-3; D may be TRBD1 or TRBD2 (6 bases each). CDR1 and CDR2 (germline): DFQATT, SNEGSKA (reference sequence). Trimming left V 0 bases short and J 6 bases short, with 16 bases between. This CDR3 is 15 amino acids long. Written as DNA, the CDR3 is TGCAGTGCTAGAGATCTCCGGGGGCGGAGGGATACGCAGTATTTT. This sequence encodes CSARDLRGRRDTQYF.

This sequence joins TRBV5-1 and TRBJ1-3; possible D gene TRBD1, 6 bases. Germline CDR1 is SGHRS and CDR2 is YFSETQ. The CDR3 length is 14 residues. Trimming removed 0 bases at V and 7 bases at J, with 11 bases between. In DNA, the CDR3 is TGCGCCAGCAGCTTGGAGGCAGGGGTGAACACCATATATTTT. This codes for CASSLEAGVNTIYF. Combining the CDR3 with reference TRBV5-1 and TRBJ1-3 gives the whole variable domain KAGVTQTPRYLIKTRGQQVTLSCSPISGHRSVSWYQQTPGQGLQFLFEYFSETQRNKGNFPGRFSGRQFSNSRSEMNVSTLELGDSALYLCASSLEAGVNTIYFGEGSWLTVV.

The gene calls are TRBV4-1 and TRBJ2-2; a weak D match, TRBD1 (6 bases). The germline V gene encodes CDR1 MGHRA and CDR2 YSYEKL. The length of the CDR3 is 16 residues. The V and J ends lost 2 bases and 4 bases respectively, with 14 bases between them. The CDR3 nucleotides are TGCGCCAGCAGCCAAATCAAAACAGGGTTCACCGGGGAGCTGTTTTTT. This encodes CASSQIKTGFTGELFF.

This clonotype was seen at least ten times. The chain employs TRBV2 and TRBJ2-1, with D perhaps being TRBD1 or TRBD2 (5 bases each). Trimming shortened V by 6 bases and J by 7 bases, and 7 bases separated the two germline ends. The CDR3 contains 11 residues. Germline V gene data show CDR1 as SNHLY and CDR2 as FYNNEI. The CDR3 is CASSWGNEQFF. CDR3 DNA sequence: TGTGCCAGCAGCTGGGGGAATGAGCAGTTCTTC.

This rearrangement joins TRBV18 to TRBJ2-3; D remains ambiguous. This CDR3 has 16 amino acids. V was clipped by 2 bases and J by 0 bases, with 12 bases between them. Germline V gives CDR1 KGHSH, CDR2 LQKENI. The CDR3 sequence is CASSPSRTDSTDTQYF. The DNA of the CDR3 is TGTGCCAGCTCACCATCCCGGACGGATAGCACAGATACGCAGTATTTT.

Many counts were recorded for this clonotype. The chain combines TRBV20-1 with TRBJ1-5, with D possibly being TRBD1 (6 bases). Per germline, CDR1 DFQATT and CDR2 SNEGSKA (reference sequence). The length of the CDR3 is 14 residues. Trimming pared 1 base from V and 4 bases from J, leaving 11 bases between. The CDR3 sequence: CSARAGVWNQPQHF. CDR3 DNA: TGCAGTGCTAGAGCAGGGGTGTGGAATCAGCCCCAGCATTTT.

This clonotype was seen more than once but under ten times. This chain connects TRBV20-1 to TRBJ2-1, with TRBD2 identical over 10 bases. CDR1 is DFQATT and CDR2 is SNEGSKA in the germline V gene (reference sequence). The CDR3 consists of 15 residues. V lost 2 bases and J lost 3; bases outside the gene matches: 4. The chain's CDR3 is CSARSGLAVYNEQFF. CDR3 in DNA: TGCAGTGCTAGATCCGGACTAGCGGTCTACAATGAGCAGTTCTTC.

This clonotype has a count of ten or more. Written as DNA, the CDR3 is TGCAGTGCACGGACAGGGTTGAAAGCCCAGCATTTT. The encoded protein is CSARTGLKAQHF. The V gene is TRBV20-1, the J gene TRBJ1-5; 8 nucleotides match TRBD1. CDR3 length: 12 residues. V gave up 6 bases and J gave up 11 bases; unmatched junction bases: 9. The germline V gene encodes CDR1 DFQATT and CDR2 SNEGSKA (reference sequence).

This clonotype occurred a few times. The genes are TRBV5-1 and TRBJ2-7; D is perhaps TRBD1 or TRBD2 (5 bases each). CDR1 and CDR2 from the germline V gene are SGHRS and YFSETQ. The ends were cut back, 0 bases at V and 2 bases at J, with 12 bases in the middle. The CDR3 consists of 15 residues. CDR3: CASSLAEGSTYEQYF. CDR3 nucleotides: TGCGCCAGCAGCTTGGCCGAGGGGAGCACCTACGAGCAGTACTTC. The entire variable domain, with the rest obtained from reference TRBV5-1 and TRBJ2-7, is as follows: KAGVTQTPRYLIKTRGQQVTLSCSPISGHRSVSWYQQTPGQGLQFLFEYFSETQRNKGNFPGRFSGRQFSNSRSEMNVSTLELGDSALYLCASSLAEGSTYEQYFGPGTRLTVT.

This rearrangement joins TRBV28 to TRBJ2-1; the match to TRBD2 covers 10 bases. Germline V gene sequence: CDR1 MDHEN, CDR2 SYDVKM. The CDR3 is 15 residues long. Trimming took 3 bases from V and 9 from J; bases not matched to a gene: 8. The CDR3 DNA sequence: TGTGCCAGCAGTTTCACGCGGACTAGCGGCGGTGAGCAGTTCTTC. Protein sequence: CASSFTRTSGGEQFF. The full variable domain, completed using reference TRBV28 and TRBJ2-1, is DVKVTQSSRYLVKRTGEKVFLECVQDMDHENMFWYRQDPGLGLRLIYFSYDVKMKEKGDIPEGYSVSREKKERFSLILESASTNQTSMYLCASSFTRTSGGEQFFGPGTRLTVL.

This chain connects TRBV11-2 to TRBJ2-3; the match to TRBD1 covers 7 bases. After removal of 8 bases from V and 0 bases from J, the junction contained 11 bases not matched to a gene. The CDR3 spans 16 residues. Germline CDR1 reads SGHAT; CDR2 reads FQNNGV. CDR3 sequence: CASSQGRSPSTDTQYF. CDR3 in DNA: TGTGCCAGCTCACAGGGGCGATCCCCTAGCACAGATACGCAGTATTTT.

This CDR3 is CASSSQSTGIYNEQFF. CDR3 in DNA: TGCGCCAGCAGCTCGCAATCGACAGGTATATACAATGAGCAGTTCTTC. The genes are TRBV5-1 and TRBJ2-1, with a tentative D call TRBD1 (6 bases). Germline loops: CDR1 SGHRS, CDR2 YFSETQ. V was shortened by 3 bases and J by 4 bases, with 17 bases between the two germline ends. The CDR3 runs 16 residues.

This clonotype turned up a few times. The chain couples TRBV7-2 to TRBJ2-5, with D hard to call. CDR3 length: 15 residues. Trimming pared 0 bases from V and 4 bases from J, leaving 12 bases between. The germline CDR1 and CDR2 sequences are SGHTA and FQGNSA. Written as DNA, the CDR3 is TGTGCCAGCAGCTTAGCGCATTCAGTGGGAGAGACCCAGTACTTC. Amino acids: CASSLAHSVGETQYF.

This clonotype was counted between two and nine times. The rearrangement joins TRBV20-1 to TRBJ2-1; 7 nucleotides line up with TRBD2. Germline V CDR1 and CDR2: DFQATT, SNEGSKA (reference sequence). This CDR3 is 12 amino acids long. After removal of 6 bases from V and 8 bases from J, the junction contained 7 bases not matched to a gene. CDR3 nucleotide sequence: TGCAGTGCGGGCGGGAGAAGCTATGAGCAGTTCTTC. Protein product: CSAGGRSYEQFF.

This clonotype was seen ten or more times. The CDR3 nucleotides read TGTGCCTGGAGTACCCCCAACTATGGCTACACCTTC. Translated: CAWSTPNYGYTF. The V and J genes are TRBV30 and TRBJ1-2; D ambiguous. Between the trimmed V and J ends, which lost 2 bases and 2 bases, there was a span of 6 bases. The germline V gene encodes CDR1 GTSNPN and CDR2 SVGIG (reference sequence). This CDR3 is built from 12 residues.

This clonotype was observed many times. The chain recombines TRBV12-3 or TRBV12-4 with TRBJ1-5, with D perhaps TRBD1 (5 bases). The length of the CDR3 is 11 residues. Trimming removed 7 bases from V and 10 bases from J, with 11 bases in between. In DNA form, the CDR3 reads TGTGCCAGCAAGGGGTTAGGTCCCCAGCATTTT. Its translation is CASKGLGPQHF.

This clonotype was recorded at least ten times. The CDR3 DNA reads TGCGCCAGCAGCAGTCGGGCGGCCTCGCCAATGAACACTGAAGCTTTCTTT. Translated, it gives CASSSRAASPMNTEAFF. V is TRBV5-1 and J is TRBJ1-1, with D uncertain. Germline CDR1 and CDR2: SGHRS and YFSETQ. The V and J ends lost 4 bases and 0 bases respectively, with 19 bases between them. This CDR3 has 17 residues.

The V and J genes are TRBV20-1 and TRBJ2-3; D uncertain. Looked up from germline, CDR1 is DFQATT and CDR2 is SNEGSKA (reference sequence). The CDR3 extends over 14 amino acids. With 4 bases removed from V and 2 bases from J, the gap between germline ends came to 13 bases. CDR3 amino acids: CSAKLGGNTDTQYF. CDR3 sequence (DNA): TGCAGTGCTAAACTGGGCGGAAACACAGATACGCAGTATTTT.